This T cell receptor beta chain was documented in a study of blood T cell repertoires in COVID-19. Study background: Nucleic acid was either cDNA or gDNA, and it came from T cells, B-cell-depleted T cells, or PBMCs.

Germline values: CDR1 GTSNPN, CDR2 SVGIG (reference sequence). This CDR3 is built from 14 residues. V was pared by 3 bases and J by 7 bases, with 15 bases between. Per the original methods: How many nucleated cells were present was estimated from reference gene primer amplification. Repertoires were generated with immunoSEQ multiplex PCR, while TCRdb's copy carries only in-frame clones and drops some. D and trimming were read from the DNA, whereas the V and J calls and clone size are those reported in that table. Of approximately 60,000 clones in the sample, about three quarters are singletons; the top ten hold approximately 5%.

This TCR derives from a human donor in a cohort sampled during active COVID-19. This rearrangement joins TRBV30 to TRBJ1-4, with D uncertain. Specimen: peripheral blood. The CDR3 spells CAWSSGFVGEKLFF. The CDR3 DNA reads TGTGCCTGGAGCTCAGGATTTGTGGGTGAAAAACTGTTTTTT.